What follows are 17 T cell receptor beta chains derived from one specimen sequenced in a study of long-term antiretroviral therapy in people with HIV. Version v3.0 of the immunoSEQ assay was performed at survey level. The method was immunoSEQ multiplex PCR; TCRdb's version includes in-frame clones alone and lacks a portion of them. The profile covers roughly 15,000 clones, with 80% appearing a single time and around 13% taken by the ten largest. The starting material was unsorted PBMCs, obtained 3.2 years before starting antiretroviral therapy. These receptor sequences come from a man aged 35 to 55 with HIV.

The chain couples TRBV6-1 to TRBJ1-6; D is uncertain. V was trimmed by 8 bases and J by 7 bases, leaving 9 bases between them. The CDR3 has 12 amino acids. Germline-derived CDR1 and CDR2 are MNHNS and SASEGT. CDR3: CASASANSPLHF. CDR3 sequence (DNA): TGTGCCAGCGCGAGCGCCAATTCACCCCTCCACTTT.

The chain is built from TRBV7-9 and TRBJ2-7; D is perhaps TRBD1 (5 bases). V dropped 1 base and J dropped 5 bases, with 12 bases sitting between them. This CDR3 comprises 14 residues. Germline V gives CDR1 SEHNR, CDR2 FQNEAQ (reference sequence). As DNA, the CDR3 is TGTGCCAGCAGCTTAGACCCAGGGTGGGACGAGCAGTACTTC. This gives the protein CASSLDPGWDEQYF.

This chain connects TRBV6-5 to TRBJ1-1; 7 bases line up with TRBD1. The CDR3 is 15 amino acids. Germline V lookup: CDR1 MNHEY, CDR2 SVGAGI. Trimming took 4 bases from V and 0 from J; bases not matched to a gene: 5. Here the CDR3 DNA reads TGTGCCAGCAGTTTACCGGGACAGATGAACACTGAAGCTTTCTTT. Encoded protein: CASSLPGQMNTEAFF.

This clone has a single count. V and J are TRBV5-1 and TRBJ2-4, with D maybe TRBD1 (6 bases). The V and J ends lost 5 bases and 4 bases respectively, with 10 bases between them. CDR3 length: 13 residues. Looked up from germline, CDR1 is SGHRS and CDR2 is YFSETQ. The CDR3 loop is CASSRDTKNIQYF. The CDR3, as DNA: TGCGCCAGCAGTAGGGACACAAAAAACATTCAGTACTTC. Full variable domain (missing parts from reference TRBV5-1 and TRBJ2-4): KAGVTQTPRYLIKTRGQQVTLSCSPISGHRSVSWYQQTPGQGLQFLFEYFSETQRNKGNFPGRFSGRQFSNSRSEMNVSTLELGDSALYLCASSRDTKNIQYFGAGTRLSVL.

The J gene is TRBJ2-2, the V gene TRBV6-1, with 8 bases matching TRBD1. The V gene end was trimmed by 4 bases and the J gene end by 0 bases; junction bases not matched to a gene: 4. Looked up from germline, CDR1 is MNHNS and CDR2 is SASEGT. The CDR3 spans 16 residues. The CDR3, as DNA: TGTGCCAGCAGTGTTGGACAGGGATCGAACACCGGGGAGCTGTTTTTT. The encoded protein is CASSVGQGSNTGELFF.

The CDR3 DNA reads TGCGCCAGCAGAAGCCTGGGACAGCAATACGAGCAGTACTTC. Translation: CASRSLGQQYEQYF. The chain combines TRBV5-1 with TRBJ2-7; 7 nucleotides line up with TRBD1. This CDR3 comprises 14 residues. V was clipped by 5 bases and J by 4 bases; unmatched bases: 9. The germline V gene encodes CDR1 SGHRS and CDR2 YFSETQ.

Comment on this clone: The junction departs from germline at one end; a sequencing error may be responsible. The chain employs TRBV6-1 and TRBJ1-3, with unresolved D. Germline CDR1 MNHNS, CDR2 SASEGT. The CDR3 runs to 14 residues. In DNA, the CDR3 is TGTGCCAGCAGTGAGGCTCTCGCTGGTAACACCATATATTTT. Protein product: CASSEALAGNTIYF.

The sample holds a few counts of this clone. The chain carries TRBV6-5 and TRBJ1-2; a weak D match, TRBD1 (5 bases). The CDR3 has 14 amino acids. Between the trimmed V and J ends, which lost 0 bases and 8 bases, there was a span of 13 bases. Germline CDR1 is MNHEY and CDR2 is SVGAGI. CDR3 residues: CASSYSGTAAGYTF. The CDR3 DNA reads as TGTGCCAGCAGTTACTCAGGGACCGCTGCCGGCTACACCTTC.

This sequence joins TRBV6-5 and TRBJ1-1, with 10 nucleotides matching TRBD1. The CDR3 is 16 residues long. Germline loops: CDR1 MNHEY, CDR2 SVGAGI. With V trimmed by 4 bases and J by 4 bases, 9 bases remained unmatched. The CDR3 region has the DNA TGTGCCAGCAGTTTGACAGGGGGCCGTGTGGTCACTGAAGCTTTCTTT. Translated, it gives CASSLTGGRVVTEAFF.

This chain joins TRBV29-1 and TRBJ2-2; 10 bases agree with TRBD1. Germline V gives CDR1 SQVTM, CDR2 ANQGSEA. After removal of 6 bases from V and 8 bases from J, the junction contained 15 bases not matched to a gene. The CDR3 contains 16 residues. CDR3 protein: CSVGTGEQARAGELFF. The CDR3 nucleotides read TGCAGCGTAGGGACAGGGGAACAGGCCCGAGCGGGGGAGCTGTTTTTT.

By its share, this clone is medium-sized. The V call is TRBV27, the J call TRBJ1-1, with D tentatively TRBD1 (5 bases). The CDR3 is 16 residues long. Germline CDR1 MNHEY, CDR2 SMNVEV (reference sequence). Trimming took 0 bases from V and 0 from J, leaving 11 bases between them. CDR3 bases: TGTGCCAGCAGTTTATCTATGGGGACGGTGAACACTGAAGCTTTCTTT. It codes for CASSLSMGTVNTEAFF.

The chain uses TRBV18 and TRBJ1-1; a weak D match, TRBD1 (6 bases). Germline CDR1 KGHSH, CDR2 LQKENI. CDR3 length equals 16 residues. The V and J ends lost 2 bases and 0 bases respectively, with 13 bases between them. The CDR3 nucleotides read TGTGCCAGCTCACCAGTGGGGGCGGTTGTGAACACTGAAGCTTTCTTT. Translated, it gives CASSPVGAVVNTEAFF.

This clone turned up a few times. This chain connects TRBV6-1 to TRBJ1-2, with D maybe TRBD1 (5 bases). The CDR3 loop spans 14 amino acids. Germline V gene lookup returns CDR1 MNHNS and CDR2 SASEGT. The V end was cut by 6 bases, the J end by 4 bases, with 15 bases between. The CDR3 loop is CASSSDSSPYGYTF. CDR3 in DNA: TGTGCCAGCAGCTCTGACAGTTCCCCCTATGGCTACACCTTC.

Regarding this clone: A read error may produce the germline difference seen at one junction end. V gene TRBV27 combines with J gene TRBJ1-1; D is possibly TRBD1 (6 bases). This CDR3 contains 13 residues. The germline CDR1 and CDR2 sequences are MNHEY and SMNVEV (reference sequence). The CDR3 sequence is CASSLEGGEEDFF. CDR3 nucleotides: TGTGCCAGCAGTTTAGAGGGGGGGGAGGAAGATTTCTTT.

The table lists this clone with a few counts. The V gene is TRBV10-1, the J gene TRBJ2-3; D uncertain. Germline CDR1 reads WNHNN; CDR2 reads SYGVQD (reference sequence). V lost 2 bases, J lost 9 bases, and 12 bases lay in between. The CDR3 spans 13 residues. The CDR3: CASSEMQATTQYF. CDR3 DNA: TGCGCCAGCAGTGAGATGCAGGCAACCACGCAGTATTTT.

V gene TRBV2 combines with J gene TRBJ1-3; TRBD1 agrees at 10 bases. This CDR3 contains 17 residues. The germline V gene encodes CDR1 SNHLY and CDR2 FYNNEI. V was pared by 5 bases and J by 2 bases, with 9 bases of the junction left unmatched. CDR3 DNA sequence: TGTGCCAGCAGTCCCCGGACAGGGGGAAACGCTGGAAACACCATATATTTT. It codes for CASSPRTGGNAGNTIYF.

This clone was seen more than once but under ten times. This chain links TRBV11-2 with TRBJ2-1; D may be TRBD1 or TRBD2 (5 bases each). This CDR3 contains 16 residues. Germline-derived CDR1 and CDR2 are SGHAT and FQNNGV. Trimming shortened V by 5 bases and J by 4 bases, and 18 bases separated the two germline ends. CDR3 amino acids: CASSHGGIKGYNEQFF. DNA for the CDR3: TGTGCCAGCAGCCATGGGGGAATTAAGGGATACAATGAGCAGTTCTTC.